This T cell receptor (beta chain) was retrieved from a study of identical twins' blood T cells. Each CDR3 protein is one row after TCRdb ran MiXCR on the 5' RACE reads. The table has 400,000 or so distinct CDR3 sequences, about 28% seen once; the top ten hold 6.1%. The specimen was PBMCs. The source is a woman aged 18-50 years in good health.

CDR3 residues: CASSYQREIFF. CDR3 nucleotides: TGTGCCAGCAGTTACCAACGGGAGATATTCTTT. The chain uses TRBV6-2 or TRBV6-3 and TRBJ1-1; D not resolved. CDR1 and CDR2 from the germline V gene are MNHEY and SVGEGT. Between the trimmed V and J ends, which lost 2 bases and 14 bases, there was a span of 12 bases. This CDR3 spans 11 amino acids.